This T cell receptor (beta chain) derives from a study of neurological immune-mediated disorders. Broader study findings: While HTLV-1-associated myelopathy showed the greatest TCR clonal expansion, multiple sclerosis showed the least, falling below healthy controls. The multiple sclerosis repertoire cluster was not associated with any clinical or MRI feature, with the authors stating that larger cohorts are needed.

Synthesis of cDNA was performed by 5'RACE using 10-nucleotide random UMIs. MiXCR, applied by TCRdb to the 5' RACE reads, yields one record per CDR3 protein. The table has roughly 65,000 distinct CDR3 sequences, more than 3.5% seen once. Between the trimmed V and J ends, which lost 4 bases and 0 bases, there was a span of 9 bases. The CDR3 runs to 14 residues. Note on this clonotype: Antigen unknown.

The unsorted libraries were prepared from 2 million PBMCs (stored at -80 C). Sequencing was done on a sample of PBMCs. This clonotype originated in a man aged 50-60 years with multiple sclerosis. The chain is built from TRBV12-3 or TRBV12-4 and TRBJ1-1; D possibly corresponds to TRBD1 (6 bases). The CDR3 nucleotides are TGTGCCAGCAGTTGGGACAACATGAACACTGAAGCTTTCTTT. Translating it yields CASSWDNMNTEAFF.